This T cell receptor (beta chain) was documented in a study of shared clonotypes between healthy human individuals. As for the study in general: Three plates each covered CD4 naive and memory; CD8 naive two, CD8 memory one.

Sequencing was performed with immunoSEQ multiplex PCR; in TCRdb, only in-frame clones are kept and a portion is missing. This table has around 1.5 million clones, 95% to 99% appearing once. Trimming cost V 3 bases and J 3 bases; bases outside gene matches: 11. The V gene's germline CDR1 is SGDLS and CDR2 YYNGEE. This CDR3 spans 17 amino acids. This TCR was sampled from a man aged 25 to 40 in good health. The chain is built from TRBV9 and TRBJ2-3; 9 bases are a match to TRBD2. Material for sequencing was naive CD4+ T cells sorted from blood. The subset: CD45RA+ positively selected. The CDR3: CASSAVGGRAFTDTQYF. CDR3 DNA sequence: TGTGCCAGCAGCGCGGTGGGCGGGAGGGCCTTTACAGATACGCAGTATTTT.